This is a list of T cell receptor beta chains from one sample in a study of cytotoxic CD8 clonotypes in ibrutinib-treated CLL. Assay: immunoSEQ multiplex PCR; the TCRdb copy retains only in-frame clones and omits some. This sample yields fewer than 400,000 clones, of which roughly 67% are seen a single time; around 6.5% belongs to the top ten. The sequenced sample was PBMCs, obtained after 36 months of ibrutinib treatment. Receptors originate from a human donor with chronic lymphocytic leukemia. The CDR3 runs from the conserved cysteine through the conserved F or W. The D gene is left open where the match is weak. The size of a clone is reported for some rows only, either as once, few or many, or as a class for expanded clones.

j_gene | abundance | d_gene | len | v_gene | CDR3aa | CDR3nt
TRBJ1-5 | NA | NA | 16 | TRBV19 | CASSIDPQGLNQPQHF | TGTGCCAGTAGTATAGATCCCCAGGGTCTAAACCAGCCCCAGCATTTT
TRBJ1-5 | few | TRBD1 | 12 | TRBV6-5 | CASRTGGQPQHF | TGTGCCAGCCGGACAGGGGGGCAGCCCCAGCATTTT
TRBJ2-7 | NA | TRBD2 | 17 | TRBV11-2 | CASSLEGGPYPLDEQYF | TGTGCCAGCAGCTTAGAGGGAGGGCCCTATCCTTTGGACGAGCAGTACTTC
TRBJ1-5 | few | NA | 16 | TRBV6-5 | CASSYLWQVGNQPQHF | TGTGCCAGCAGTTACCTTTGGCAGGTCGGCAATCAGCCCCAGCATTTT
TRBJ2-6 | NA | NA | 17 | TRBV29-1 | CSVLGSQGAAGANVLTF | TGCAGCGTTTTAGGCTCGCAGGGAGCGGCTGGGGCCAACGTCCTGACTTTC
TRBJ2-2 | few | TRBD1 | 17 | TRBV18 | CASSPMGQGANTGELFF | TGTGCCAGCTCACCAATGGGACAGGGGGCGAACACCGGGGAGCTGTTTTTT
TRBJ2-3 | NA | NA | 13 | TRBV4-3 | CASSQVGALTQYF | TGCGCCAGCAGCCAAGTGGGAGCTCTTACGCAGTATTTT
TRBJ2-3 | NA | NA | 15 | TRBV6-7 | CASSYSPANTDTQYF | TGCGCCAGCAGTTACTCACCAGCGAACACAGATACGCAGTATTTT
TRBJ2-1 | few | NA | 12 | TRBV5-6 | CASSLATPPQFF | TGTGCCAGCAGCTTGGCAACGCCGCCCCAGTTCTTC
TRBJ2-1 | once | NA | 14 | TRBV7-6 | CASSHFKGAREQFF | TGTGCCAGCAGCCATTTCAAGGGTGCACGCGAGCAGTTCTTC
TRBJ1-5 | NA | TRBD1 | 14 | TRBV6-6 | CASSSTGGVQPQHF | TGTGCCAGCAGTTCTACAGGGGGGGTTCAGCCCCAGCATTTT
TRBJ2-7 | NA | NA | 15 | TRBV21-1 | CASTERGTGVYEQYF | TGTGCCAGCACCGAACGTGGGACAGGGGTCTACGAGCAGTACTTC
TRBJ1-1 | NA | TRBD1 | 18 | TRBV19 | CASSIWFGGGGAVTEAFF | TGTGCCAGTAGTATTTGGTTCGGTGGAGGGGGCGCCGTTACTGAAGCTTTCTTT
TRBJ1-2 | NA | NA | 15 | TRBV7-8 | CASSLANRANYGYTF | TGTGCCAGCAGCTTAGCGAACAGGGCGAACTATGGCTACACCTTC
TRBJ1-2 | NA | NA | 11 | TRBV2 | CASELLGGYTF | TGTGCCAGCGAATTGTTAGGGGGCTACACCTTC
TRBJ2-5 | NA | NA | 14 | TRBV14 | CASSQGTGHETQYF | TGTGCCAGCAGCCAAGGTACAGGGCACGAGACCCAGTACTTC
TRBJ1-2 | few | NA | 14 | TRBV7-2 | CASSLDGSSYGYTF | TGTGCCAGCAGCTTAGATGGCAGCTCCTATGGCTACACCTTC
TRBJ2-7 | few | TRBD1 | 13 | TRBV2 | CASGTGSNYEQYF | TGTGCCAGTGGGACAGGGAGTAACTACGAGCAGTACTTC
TRBJ1-2 | few | NA | 14 | TRBV11-2 | CASSLQGLVTGYTF | TGTGCCAGCAGCTTACAGGGGCTGGTGACTGGCTACACCTTC
TRBJ1-5 | NA | TRBD1 | 18 | TRBV18 | CASSPVWGQGGSNQPQHF | TGTGCCAGCTCACCAGTCTGGGGACAGGGAGGTAGCAATCAGCCCCAGCATTTT
TRBJ1-1 | NA | NA | 11 | TRBV6-6 | CASVVGAEAFF | TGTGCCAGCGTCGTCGGCGCTGAAGCTTTCTTT
TRBJ2-1 | NA | NA | 15 | TRBV27 | CASSLDGASYNEQFF | TGTGCCAGCAGTTTGGACGGAGCCTCCTACAATGAGCAGTTCTTC
TRBJ1-2 | NA | TRBD1 | 15 | TRBV6-6 | CASSYSKQGAGGYTF | TGTGCCAGCAGTTACTCGAAACAGGGGGCTGGAGGCTACACCTTC
TRBJ2-1 | NA | NA | 16 | TRBV7-2 | CASSLEGTTTRGEQFF | TGTGCCAGCAGCTTAGAAGGGACCACGACTCGAGGTGAGCAGTTCTTC
TRBJ2-7 | NA | NA | 14 | TRBV19 | CASSIFGRTYEQYF | TGTGCCAGTAGTATATTCGGCCGTACCTACGAGCAGTACTTC
TRBJ2-2 | NA | NA | 16 | TRBV7-3 | CASSVTGGLPSGELFF | TGTGCCAGCAGTGTCACCGGTGGACTACCTTCCGGGGAGCTGTTTTTT
TRBJ1-2 | few | NA | 14 | TRBV4-3 | CASSQDGGPYGYTF | TGCGCCAGCAGCCAAGATGGGGGGCCCTATGGCTACACCTTC
TRBJ2-7 | few | NA | 18 | TRBV23-1 | CASSQFVPAGSSPYEQYF | TGCGCCAGCAGTCAATTCGTCCCGGCTGGGTCGAGTCCCTACGAGCAGTACTTC
TRBJ1-2 | few | NA | 15 | TRBV6-5 | CASSYSPGAGYGYTF | TGTGCCAGCAGTTACTCCCCGGGGGCGGGCTATGGCTACACCTTC
TRBJ2-7 | NA | NA | 13 | TRBV11-1 | CASSLRQSGEQYF | TGTGCCAGCAGCTTACGACAGTCGGGCGAGCAGTACTTC
TRBJ1-5 | NA | TRBD1 | 19 | TRBV19 | CASSLVGQGGFGSNQPQHF | TGTGCCAGTAGCCTGGTGGGACAGGGGGGTTTTGGGAGCAATCAGCCCCAGCATTTT
TRBJ1-5 | few | NA | 14 | TRBV7-9 | CASSLGGPQGPQHF | TGTGCCAGCAGCTTAGGAGGGCCGCAGGGGCCCCAGCATTTT
TRBJ2-7 | NA | NA | 13 | TRBV28 | CASIGPYNYEQYF | TGTGCCAGCATCGGACCCTACAACTACGAGCAGTACTTC
TRBJ2-4 | few | NA | 16 | TRBV6-6 | CASSHREGASKNIQYF | TGTGCCAGCAGCCACCGGGAGGGGGCGAGCAAAAACATTCAGTACTTC
TRBJ1-3 | NA | NA | 16 | TRBV14 | CASSQDEVEEGNTIYF | TGTGCCAGCAGCCAAGATGAGGTGGAGGAGGGAAACACCATATATTTT
TRBJ2-3 | NA | NA | 12 | TRBV19 | CASSIDRLTQYF | TGTGCCAGTAGTATAGACAGGCTAACGCAGTATTTT
TRBJ2-7 | NA | TRBD2 | 15 | TRBV11-2 | CASSPIGTSGTEQYF | TGTGCCAGCAGCCCTATCGGGACTAGCGGTACCGAGCAGTACTTC
TRBJ2-7 | NA | NA | 14 | TRBV5-1 | CASSLGQDYYEQYF | TGCGCCAGCAGCTTGGGGCAGGACTACTACGAGCAGTACTTC
TRBJ2-7 | few | NA | 13 | TRBV4-2 | CASSQDLGDEQYF | TGTGCCAGCAGCCAAGATCTGGGGGACGAGCAGTACTTC
TRBJ1-1 | NA | NA | 14 | TRBV7-2 | CASSLASMNTEAFF | TGTGCCAGCAGCTTAGCGTCTATGAACACTGAAGCTTTCTTT
TRBJ1-1 | NA | NA | 15 | TRBV7-3 | CASSLTGAGNTEAFF | TGTGCCAGCAGCTTAACAGGGGCTGGGAACACTGAAGCTTTCTTT
TRBJ2-4 | NA | NA | 17 | TRBV2 | CASSDLMAALAKNIQYF | TGTGCCAGCAGTGACCTCATGGCAGCCCTAGCCAAAAACATTCAGTACTTC
TRBJ2-1 | few | NA | 11 | TRBV28 | CASSPQREQFF | TGTGCCAGCAGTCCACAGCGGGAGCAGTTCTTC
TRBJ2-3 | NA | NA | 16 | TRBV5-1 | CASSFQGYPSTDTQYF | TGCGCCAGCAGCTTCCAGGGGTATCCTAGCACAGATACGCAGTATTTT
TRBJ2-7 | few | TRBD1 | 14 | TRBV4-1 | CASSQEGTVYEQYF | TGCGCCAGCAGCCAAGAAGGGACAGTCTACGAGCAGTACTTC
TRBJ2-2 | NA | TRBD2 | 16 | TRBV19 | CASSIRLAGYTGELFF | TGTGCCAGTAGTATTCGGCTAGCGGGGTACACCGGGGAGCTGTTTTTT
TRBJ2-4 | NA | TRBD1 | 13 | TRBV10-3 | CAISQGQGNIQYF | TGTGCCATCAGCCAGGGACAGGGGAACATTCAGTACTTC
TRBJ1-2 | NA | NA | 14 | TRBV6-6 | CASSLQWGDYGYTF | TGTGCCAGCAGTTTACAGTGGGGGGACTATGGCTACACCTTC
TRBJ2-5 | few | NA | 11 | TRBV29-1 | CSVTVRETQYF | TGCAGCGTTACGGTTCGGGAGACCCAGTACTTC
TRBJ1-2 | NA | NA | 16 | TRBV9 | CASSVGVWEGPYGYTF | TGTGCCAGCAGCGTAGGAGTTTGGGAAGGGCCCTATGGCTACACCTTC
TRBJ1-3 | NA | TRBD1 | 15 | TRBV10-3 | CAISDAGTGGNTIYF | TGTGCCATCAGTGACGCCGGGACAGGGGGAAACACCATATATTTT
TRBJ2-3 | NA | TRBD2 | 17 | TRBV11-2 | CASSLTSGAYSTDTQYF | TGTGCCAGCAGCTTAACTAGCGGGGCTTATAGCACAGATACGCAGTATTTT
TRBJ1-5 | few | NA | 15 | TRBV19 | CASSIAGGENQPQHF | TGTGCCAGTAGTATCGCCGGGGGCGAAAATCAGCCCCAGCATTTT
TRBJ2-7 | few | TRBD1 | 15 | TRBV7-2 | CASSLAVDRGHEQYF | TGTGCCAGCAGCTTAGCGGTCGATAGGGGGCACGAGCAGTACTTC